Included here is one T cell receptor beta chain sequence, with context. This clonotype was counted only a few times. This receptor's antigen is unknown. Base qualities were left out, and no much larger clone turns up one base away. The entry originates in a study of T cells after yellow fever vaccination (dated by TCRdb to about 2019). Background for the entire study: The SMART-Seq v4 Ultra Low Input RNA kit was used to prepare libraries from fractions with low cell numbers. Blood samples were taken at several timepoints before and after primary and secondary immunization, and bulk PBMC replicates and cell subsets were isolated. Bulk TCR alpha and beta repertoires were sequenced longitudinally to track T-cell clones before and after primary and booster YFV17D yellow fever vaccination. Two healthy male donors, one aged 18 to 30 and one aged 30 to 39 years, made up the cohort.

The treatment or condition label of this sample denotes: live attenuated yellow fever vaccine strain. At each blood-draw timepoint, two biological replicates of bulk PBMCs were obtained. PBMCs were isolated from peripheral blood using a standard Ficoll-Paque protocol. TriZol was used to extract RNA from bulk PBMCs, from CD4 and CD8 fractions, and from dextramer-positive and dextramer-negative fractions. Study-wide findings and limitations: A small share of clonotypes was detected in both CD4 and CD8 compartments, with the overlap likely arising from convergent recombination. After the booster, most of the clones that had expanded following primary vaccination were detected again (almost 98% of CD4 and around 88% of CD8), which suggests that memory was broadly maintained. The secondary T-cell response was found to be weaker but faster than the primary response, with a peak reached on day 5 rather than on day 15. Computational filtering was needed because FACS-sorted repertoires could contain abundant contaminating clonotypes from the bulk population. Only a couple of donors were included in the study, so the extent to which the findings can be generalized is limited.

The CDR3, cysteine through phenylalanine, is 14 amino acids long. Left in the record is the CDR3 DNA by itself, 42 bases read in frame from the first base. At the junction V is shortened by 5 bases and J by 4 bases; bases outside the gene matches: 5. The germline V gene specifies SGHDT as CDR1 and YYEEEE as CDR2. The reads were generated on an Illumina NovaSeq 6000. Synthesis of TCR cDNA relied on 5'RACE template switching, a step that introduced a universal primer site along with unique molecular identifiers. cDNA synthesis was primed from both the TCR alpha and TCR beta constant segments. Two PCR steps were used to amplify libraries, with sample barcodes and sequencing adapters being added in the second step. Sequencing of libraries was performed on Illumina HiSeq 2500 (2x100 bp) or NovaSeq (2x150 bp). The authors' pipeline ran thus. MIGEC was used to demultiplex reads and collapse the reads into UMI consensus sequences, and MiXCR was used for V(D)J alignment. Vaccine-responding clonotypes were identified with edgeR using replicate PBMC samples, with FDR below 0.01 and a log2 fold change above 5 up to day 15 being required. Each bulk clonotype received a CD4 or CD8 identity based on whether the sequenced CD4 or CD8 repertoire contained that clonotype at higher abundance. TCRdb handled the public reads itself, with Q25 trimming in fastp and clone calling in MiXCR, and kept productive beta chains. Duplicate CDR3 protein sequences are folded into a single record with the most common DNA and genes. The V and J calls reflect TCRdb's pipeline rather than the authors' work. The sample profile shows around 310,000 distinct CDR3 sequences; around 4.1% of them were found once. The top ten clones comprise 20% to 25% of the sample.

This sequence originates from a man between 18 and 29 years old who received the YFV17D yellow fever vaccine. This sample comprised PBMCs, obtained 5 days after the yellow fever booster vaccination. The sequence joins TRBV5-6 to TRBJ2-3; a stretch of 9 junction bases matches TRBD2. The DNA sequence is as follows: TGTGCCAGCAGTTCCGGGACTAGCTCAGATACGCAGTATTTT. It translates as CASSSGTSSDTQYF. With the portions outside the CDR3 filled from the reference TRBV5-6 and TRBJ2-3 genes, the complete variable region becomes DAGVTQSPTHLIKTRGQQVTLRCSPKSGHDTVSWYQQALGQGPQFIFQYYEEEERQRGNFPDRFSGHQFPNYSSELNVNALLLGDSALYLCASSSGTSSDTQYFGPGTRLTVL.